This TCR beta chain derives from a study of cytomegalovirus exposure and HLA in healthy donors. Overall study context: Inside one of the first data releases sat 80 million to 95 million unique TCRs taken from HLA-typed donors.

PCR employed 60 Vbeta and 13 Jbeta primers. Profiled with immunoSEQ multiplex PCR; TCRdb holds only in-frame clones, not every one. The table records some 120,000 clones, 17% of them present only once. General observations from the study: In a later analysis, CMV-associated beta chains were mostly HLA-associated, it appeared. The classifier, whose performance was assessed in both the original and validation cohorts, reportedly diagnosed cytomegalovirus status with high specificity and sensitivity.

V lost 5 bases to trimming and J lost 5 bases; unmatched junction nucleotides: 7. Germline CDR1 and CDR2: SEHNR and FQNEAQ (reference sequence). This CDR3 has 15 residues. Healthy bone marrow donors made up the donor group. Turning to this clone: Its specificity is unknown.

Specimen: PBMCs. The V and J genes are TRBV7-9 and TRBJ1-5, with 9 bases matching TRBD1. This TCR was sampled from a female donor in good health and CMV-seropositive. Here the CDR3 reads CASSPSNRGHQPQHF. In DNA form, the CDR3 reads TGTGCCAGCAGCCCCTCGAACAGGGGGCATCAGCCCCAGCATTTT.